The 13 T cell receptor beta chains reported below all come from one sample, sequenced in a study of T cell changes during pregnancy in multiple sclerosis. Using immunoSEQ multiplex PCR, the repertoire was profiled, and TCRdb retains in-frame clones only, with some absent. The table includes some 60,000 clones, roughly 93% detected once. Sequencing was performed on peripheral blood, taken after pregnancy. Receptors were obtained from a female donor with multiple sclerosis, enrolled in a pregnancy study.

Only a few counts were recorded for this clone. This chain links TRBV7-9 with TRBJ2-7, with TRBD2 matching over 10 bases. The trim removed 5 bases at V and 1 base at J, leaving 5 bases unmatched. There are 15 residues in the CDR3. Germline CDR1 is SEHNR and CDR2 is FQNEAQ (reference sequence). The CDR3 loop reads CASSPSGRASYEQYF. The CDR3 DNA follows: TGTGCCAGCAGCCCGAGCGGGAGGGCTTCCTACGAGCAGTACTTC.

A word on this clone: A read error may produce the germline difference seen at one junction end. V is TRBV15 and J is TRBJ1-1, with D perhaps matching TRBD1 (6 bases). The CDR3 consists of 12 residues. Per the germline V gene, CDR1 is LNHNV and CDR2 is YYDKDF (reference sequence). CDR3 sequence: CATSRDTGTAFF. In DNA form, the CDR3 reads TGTGCCACCAGTAGAGATACAGGGACAGCTTTCTTT.

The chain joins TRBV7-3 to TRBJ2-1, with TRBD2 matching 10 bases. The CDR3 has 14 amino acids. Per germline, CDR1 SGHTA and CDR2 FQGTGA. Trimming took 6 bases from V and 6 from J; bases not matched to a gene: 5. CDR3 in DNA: TGTGCCAGCAGTTCTAGCGGGAGTTTCAATGAGCAGTTCTTC. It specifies CASSSSGSFNEQFF.

The CDR3 DNA reads as TGTGCCAGCAGCCCAACTAACTACAATGAGCAGTTCTTC. As protein: CASSPTNYNEQFF. The chain carries TRBV7-2 and TRBJ2-1; no firm D call. The V and J ends lost 5 bases and 3 bases respectively, with 8 bases between them. The germline CDR1 and CDR2 sequences are SGHTA and FQGNSA. The CDR3 contains 13 residues.

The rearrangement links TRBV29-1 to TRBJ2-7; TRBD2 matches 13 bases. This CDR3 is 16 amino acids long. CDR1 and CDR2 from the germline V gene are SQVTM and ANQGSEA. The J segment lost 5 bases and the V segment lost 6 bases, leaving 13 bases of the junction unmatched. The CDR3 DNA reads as TGCAGCGTATCGGGACTAGCGGGGAAGGTGCGCAACGAGCAGTACTTC. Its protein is CSVSGLAGKVRNEQYF.

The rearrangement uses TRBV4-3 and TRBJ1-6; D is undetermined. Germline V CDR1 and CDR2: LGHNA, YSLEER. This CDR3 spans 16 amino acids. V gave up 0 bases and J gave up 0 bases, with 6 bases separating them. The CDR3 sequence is CASSQDRGSYNSPLHF. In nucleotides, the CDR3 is TGCGCCAGCAGCCAAGATCGGGGCTCCTATAATTCACCCCTCCACTTT.

The CDR3 DNA reads TGTGCCTGGAGGCATAAGGTAGCAACAGGGGATTCCTACGAGCAGTACTTC. This gives the protein CAWRHKVATGDSYEQYF. The genes are TRBV30 and TRBJ2-7; 7 bases are shared with TRBD1. Germline V gives CDR1 GTSNPN, CDR2 SVGIG (reference sequence). This CDR3 has 17 amino acids. After removal of 3 bases from V and 1 base from J, the junction contained 15 bases not matched to a gene.

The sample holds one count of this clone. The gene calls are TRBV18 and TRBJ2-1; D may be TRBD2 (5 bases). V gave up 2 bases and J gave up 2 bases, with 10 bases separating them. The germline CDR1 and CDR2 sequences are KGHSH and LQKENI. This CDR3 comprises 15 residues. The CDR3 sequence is CASSPSGSTYNEQFF. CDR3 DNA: TGTGCCAGCTCACCAAGCGGATCAACCTACAATGAGCAGTTCTTC.

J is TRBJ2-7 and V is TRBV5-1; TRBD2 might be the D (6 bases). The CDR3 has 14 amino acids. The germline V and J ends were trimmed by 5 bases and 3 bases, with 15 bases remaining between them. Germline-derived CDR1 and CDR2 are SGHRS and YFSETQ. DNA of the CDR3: TGCGCCAGCAGTCGTACCCCGGGGGACTACGAGCAGTACTTC. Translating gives CASSRTPGDYEQYF.

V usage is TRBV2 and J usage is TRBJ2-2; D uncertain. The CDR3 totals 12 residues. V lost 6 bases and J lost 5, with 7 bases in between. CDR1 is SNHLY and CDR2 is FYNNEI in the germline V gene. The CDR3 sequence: CASRARTGELFF. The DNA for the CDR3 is TGTGCCAGCAGAGCCAGGACCGGGGAGCTGTTTTTT. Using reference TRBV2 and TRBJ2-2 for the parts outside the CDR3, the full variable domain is EPEVTQTPSHQVTQMGQEVILRCVPISNHLYFYWYRQILGQKVEFLVSFYNNEISEKSEIFDDQFSVERPDGSNFTLKIRSTKLEDSAMYFCASRARTGELFFGEGSRLTVL.

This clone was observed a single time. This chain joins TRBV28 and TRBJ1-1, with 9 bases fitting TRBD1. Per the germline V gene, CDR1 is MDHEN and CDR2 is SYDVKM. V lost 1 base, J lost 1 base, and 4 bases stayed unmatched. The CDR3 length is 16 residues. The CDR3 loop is CASSLYRGRRNTEAFF. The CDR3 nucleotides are TGTGCCAGCAGTTTATACAGGGGGCGCCGGAACACTGAAGCTTTCTTT.

The CDR3 nucleotides are TGTGCCAGTAGTAGCCCAAAGGCGGGGCACTATGGCTACACCTTC. Translation gives CASSSPKAGHYGYTF. The chain couples TRBV19 to TRBJ1-2; D possibly corresponds to TRBD1 (5 bases). The CDR3 is 15 amino acids. The germline gives CDR1 LNHDA, CDR2 SQIVND (reference sequence). Trimming pared 4 bases from V and 3 bases from J, leaving 15 bases between. The whole variable domain, remainder taken from reference TRBV19 and TRBJ1-2, is DGGITQSPKYLFRKEGQNVTLSCEQNLNHDAMYWYRQDPGQGLRLIYYSQIVNDFQKGDIAEGYSVSREKKESFPLTVTSAQKNPTAFYLCASSSPKAGHYGYTFGSGTRLTVV.

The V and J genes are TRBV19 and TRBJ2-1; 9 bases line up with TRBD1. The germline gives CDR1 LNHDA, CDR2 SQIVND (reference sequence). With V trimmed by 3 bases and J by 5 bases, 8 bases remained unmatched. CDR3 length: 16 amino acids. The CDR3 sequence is CASSIAPGQGNNEQFF. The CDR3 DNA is TGTGCCAGTAGTATTGCTCCCGGACAGGGGAACAATGAGCAGTTCTTC.